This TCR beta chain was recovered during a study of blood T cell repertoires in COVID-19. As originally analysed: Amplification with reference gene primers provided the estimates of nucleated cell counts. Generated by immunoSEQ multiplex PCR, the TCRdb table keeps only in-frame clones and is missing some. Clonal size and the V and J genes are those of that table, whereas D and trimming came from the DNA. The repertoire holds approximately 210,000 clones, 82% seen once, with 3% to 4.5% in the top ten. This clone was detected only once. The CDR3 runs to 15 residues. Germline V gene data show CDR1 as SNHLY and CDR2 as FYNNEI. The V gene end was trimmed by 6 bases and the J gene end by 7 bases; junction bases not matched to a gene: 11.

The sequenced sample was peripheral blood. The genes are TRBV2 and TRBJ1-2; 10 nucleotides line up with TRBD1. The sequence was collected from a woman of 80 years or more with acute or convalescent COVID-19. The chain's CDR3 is CASRAGTGDHGGYTF. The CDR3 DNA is TGTGCCAGCAGAGCCGGGACAGGGGACCACGGTGGCTACACCTTC.